This T cell receptor beta chain was recorded in a study of blood T cell repertoires in COVID-19. Study overall: Sources were T cells, B-cell-depleted T cells, or PBMCs; the material itself was cDNA or gDNA.

Sequencing used immunoSEQ multiplex PCR; TCRdb keeps in-frame clones, though not all of them. This sample has about 83,000 clones, with around 76% found just once. Trimming pared 3 bases from V and 6 bases from J, leaving 17 bases between. CDR1 and CDR2 from the germline V gene are KGHSH and LQKENI. The CDR3 runs 15 residues. This receptor was taken from a woman aged 80 or over with active or convalescent COVID-19. Sequencing input: peripheral blood. The J gene is TRBJ2-5, the V gene TRBV18; D may be TRBD1 (5 bases). CDR3 nucleotide sequence: TGTGCCAGCTCACCGGGCCAGCAGGGCTGGCAGACCCAGTACTTC. This gives the protein CASSPGQQGWQTQYF. Together with reference TRBV18 and TRBJ2-5, the CDR3 gives the full variable domain: NAGVMQNPRHLVRRRGQEARLRCSPMKGHSHVYWYRQLPEEGLKFMVYLQKENIIDESGMPKERFSAEFPKEGPSILRIQQVVRGDSAAYFCASSPGQQGWQTQYFGPGTRLLVL.